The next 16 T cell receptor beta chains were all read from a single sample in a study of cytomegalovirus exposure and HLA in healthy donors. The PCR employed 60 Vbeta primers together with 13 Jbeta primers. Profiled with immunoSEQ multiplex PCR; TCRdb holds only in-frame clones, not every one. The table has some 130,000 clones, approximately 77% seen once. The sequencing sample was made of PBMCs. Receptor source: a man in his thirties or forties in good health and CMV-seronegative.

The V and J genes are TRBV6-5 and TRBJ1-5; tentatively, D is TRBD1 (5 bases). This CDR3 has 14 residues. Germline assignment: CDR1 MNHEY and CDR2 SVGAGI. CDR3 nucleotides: TGTGCGACCGGGGGAGAAGGGAGCAATCAGCCCCAGCATTTT. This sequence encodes CATGGEGSNQPQHF.

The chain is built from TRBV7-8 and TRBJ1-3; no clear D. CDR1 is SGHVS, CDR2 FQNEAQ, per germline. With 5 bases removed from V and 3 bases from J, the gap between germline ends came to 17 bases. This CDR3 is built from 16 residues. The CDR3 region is CASSTRPGRSGNTIYF. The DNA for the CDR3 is TGTGCCAGCAGCACCCGTCCGGGTAGGAGTGGAAACACCATATATTTT. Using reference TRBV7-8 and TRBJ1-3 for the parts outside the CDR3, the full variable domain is GAGVSQSPRYKVAKRGQDVALRCDPISGHVSLFWYQQALGQGPEFLTYFQNEAQLDKSGLPSDRFFAERPEGSVSTLKIQRTQQEDSAVYLCASSTRPGRSGNTIYFGEGSWLTVV.

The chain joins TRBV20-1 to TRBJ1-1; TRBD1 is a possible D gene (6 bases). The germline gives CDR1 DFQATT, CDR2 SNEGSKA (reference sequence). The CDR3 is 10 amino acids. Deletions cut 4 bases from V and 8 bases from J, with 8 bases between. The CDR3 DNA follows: TGCAGTGCTACCGGGACAGAAGCTTTCTTT. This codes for CSATGTEAFF.

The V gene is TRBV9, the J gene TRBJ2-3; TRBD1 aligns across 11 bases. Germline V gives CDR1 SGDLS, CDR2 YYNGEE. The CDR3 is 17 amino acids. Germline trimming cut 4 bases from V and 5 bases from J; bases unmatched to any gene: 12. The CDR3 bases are TGTGCCAGCAGCTTTCTGGGCGGGACAGGGGGTGTAGATACGCAGTATTTT. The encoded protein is CASSFLGGTGGVDTQYF.

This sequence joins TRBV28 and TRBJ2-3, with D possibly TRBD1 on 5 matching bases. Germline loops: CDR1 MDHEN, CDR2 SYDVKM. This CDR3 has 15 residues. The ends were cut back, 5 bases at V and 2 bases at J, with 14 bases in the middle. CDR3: CASSKQVGYTDTQYF. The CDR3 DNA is TGTGCCAGCAGTAAACAGGTCGGCTACACAGATACGCAGTATTTT.

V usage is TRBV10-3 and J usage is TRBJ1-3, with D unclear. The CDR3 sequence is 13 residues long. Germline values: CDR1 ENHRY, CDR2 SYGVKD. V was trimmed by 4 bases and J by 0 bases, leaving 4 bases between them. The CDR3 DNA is TGTGCCATCAGTGGTATCTCTGGAAACACCATATATTTT. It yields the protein CAISGISGNTIYF.

CDR3 DNA: TGCGCCAGCAGTGTTCTACCGGGACAGGGCACAGATACGCAGTATTTT. It translates to CASSVLPGQGTDTQYF. V and J are TRBV10-2 and TRBJ2-3; 8 nucleotides agree with TRBD1. This CDR3 is 16 amino acids long. CDR1 and CDR2 from the germline V gene are WSHSY and SAAADI. Trimming removed 4 bases from V and 1 base from J; junction bases left unmatched: 7.

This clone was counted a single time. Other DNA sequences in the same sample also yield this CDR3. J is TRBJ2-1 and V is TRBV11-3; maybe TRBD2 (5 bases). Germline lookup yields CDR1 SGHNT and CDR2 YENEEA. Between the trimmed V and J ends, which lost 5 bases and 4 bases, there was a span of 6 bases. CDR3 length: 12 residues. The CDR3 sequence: CASSRGYNEQFF. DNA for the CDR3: TGTGCCAGCAGCCGAGGGTACAATGAGCAGTTCTTC.

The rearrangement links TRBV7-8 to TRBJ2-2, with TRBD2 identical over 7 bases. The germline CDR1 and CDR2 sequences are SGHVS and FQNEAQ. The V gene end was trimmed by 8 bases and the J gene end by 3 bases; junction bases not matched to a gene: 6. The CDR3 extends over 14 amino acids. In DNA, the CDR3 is TGTGCCAGCGGGGGGACTACCTACACCGGGGAGCTGTTTTTT. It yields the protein CASGGTTYTGELFF.

The CDR3 is CASNDGTRNIQYF. The CDR3 nucleotides are TGTGCCAGTAACGACGGGACTAGAAACATTCAGTACTTC. This chain joins TRBV19 and TRBJ2-4; 8 bases line up with TRBD2. The J segment lost 6 bases and the V segment lost 7 bases, leaving 5 bases of the junction unmatched. The CDR3 is 13 residues long. Germline-derived CDR1 and CDR2 are LNHDA and SQIVND (reference sequence).

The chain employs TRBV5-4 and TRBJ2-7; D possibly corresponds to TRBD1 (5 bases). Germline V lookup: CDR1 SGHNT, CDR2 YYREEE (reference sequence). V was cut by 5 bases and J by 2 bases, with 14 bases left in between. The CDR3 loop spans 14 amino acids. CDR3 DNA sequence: TGTGCCAGCAGAGCTTCAGGGTCTCCCTACGAGCAGTACTTC. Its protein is CASRASGSPYEQYF. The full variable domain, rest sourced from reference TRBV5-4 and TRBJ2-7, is ETGVTQSPTHLIKTRGQQVTLRCSSQSGHNTVSWYQQALGQGPQFIFQYYREEENGRGNFPPRFSGLQFPNYSSELNVNALELDDSALYLCASRASGSPYEQYFGPGTRLTVT.

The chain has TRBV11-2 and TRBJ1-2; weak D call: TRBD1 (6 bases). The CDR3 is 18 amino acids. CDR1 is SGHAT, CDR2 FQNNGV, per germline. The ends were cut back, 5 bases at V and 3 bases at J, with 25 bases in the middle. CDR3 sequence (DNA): TGTGCCAGCAGCCATATCTCCCTGGGGGCGGCTCAATACTATGGCTACACCTTC. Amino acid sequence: CASSHISLGAAQYYGYTF.

The CDR3 DNA is TGTGCCAGCAGCGTAGACGGCGGCTCTTATGGCTACACCTTC. Its protein product is CASSVDGGSYGYTF. This rearrangement joins TRBV9 to TRBJ1-2; D call uncertain. The CDR3 is 14 amino acids. Per germline, CDR1 SGDLS and CDR2 YYNGEE. The V gene lost 0 bases and the J gene lost 5 bases, with 11 bases spanning the gap.

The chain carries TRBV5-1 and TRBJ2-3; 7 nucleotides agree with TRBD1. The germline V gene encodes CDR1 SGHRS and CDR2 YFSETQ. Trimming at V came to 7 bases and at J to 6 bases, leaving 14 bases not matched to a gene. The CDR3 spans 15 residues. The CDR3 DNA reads TGCGCCAGCTCGAGGTCAGGGGGTTTATCCGATACGCAGTATTTT. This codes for CASSRSGGLSDTQYF. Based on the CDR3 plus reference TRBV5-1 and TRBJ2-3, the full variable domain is KAGVTQTPRYLIKTRGQQVTLSCSPISGHRSVSWYQQTPGQGLQFLFEYFSETQRNKGNFPGRFSGRQFSNSRSEMNVSTLELGDSALYLCASSRSGGLSDTQYFGPGTRLTVL.

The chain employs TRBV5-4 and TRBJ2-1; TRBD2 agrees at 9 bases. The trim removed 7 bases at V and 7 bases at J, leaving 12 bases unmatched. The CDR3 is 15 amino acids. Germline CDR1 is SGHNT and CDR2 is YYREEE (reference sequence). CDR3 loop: CASYLAGGPVNEQFF. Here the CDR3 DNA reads TGTGCCAGCTACTTGGCGGGAGGGCCTGTAAATGAGCAGTTCTTC. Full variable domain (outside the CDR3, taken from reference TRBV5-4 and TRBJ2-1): ETGVTQSPTHLIKTRGQQVTLRCSSQSGHNTVSWYQQALGQGPQFIFQYYREEENGRGNFPPRFSGLQFPNYSSELNVNALELDDSALYLCASYLAGGPVNEQFFGPGTRLTVL.

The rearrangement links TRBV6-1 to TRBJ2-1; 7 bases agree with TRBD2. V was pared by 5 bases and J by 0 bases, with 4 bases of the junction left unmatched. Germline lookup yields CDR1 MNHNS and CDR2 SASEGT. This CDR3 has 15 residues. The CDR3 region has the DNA TGTGCCAGCAGTCCCGGGACTACCTCCTACAATGAGCAGTTCTTC. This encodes CASSPGTTSYNEQFF.